This T cell receptor beta chain was observed in a study of blood T cell repertoires in COVID-19. V was trimmed by 4 bases and J by 9 bases, leaving 16 bases between them. Germline CDR1 LGHDT, CDR2 YNNKEL (reference sequence). This CDR3 has 15 amino acids. Using immunoSEQ multiplex PCR, the repertoire was profiled, and TCRdb retains in-frame clones only, with some absent. The repertoire has some 400,000 clones, around 84% of them found once; the top ten carry less than 3.5%. This chain connects TRBV3-1 (or the pseudogene TRBV3-2) to TRBJ1-6; D unclear. The clonotype originates from a human donor in a cohort sampled during active COVID-19. Sequences were obtained from peripheral blood. Here the CDR3 reads CASSRGGSVGSPLHF. The DNA of the CDR3 is TGTGCCAGCAGCCGAGGCGGGTCGGTAGGTTCACCCCTCCACTTT.